The rows below give T cell receptor beta chains drawn from one sample of a study of CD8 T cells in ankylosing spondylitis. TCRdb re-called the 5' RACE reads through MiXCR, storing one row per CDR3 protein. The sample yields about 280,000 distinct CDR3 sequences, 20% seen once. The sequenced material came from blood, either unsorted or a sorted T cell fraction (not recorded which). The receptor set was obtained from a male donor with ankylosing spondylitis or in good health (not recorded which). The CDR3 runs from the conserved cysteine through the conserved F or W. The D gene is left open where the match is weak. Part of the rows lack a size; the others show once, few, many or a class for expanded clones.

TRBV24-1	.	TRBJ2-6	.	CATSGPTSSGANVLTF	TGTGCCACCAGTGGCCCAACAAGCTCTGGGGCCAACGTCCTGACTTTC
TRBV6-1	.	TRBJ1-1	.	CASSTRPGEGAFF	TGTGCCAGCAGTACAAGACCAGGGGAAGGAGCTTTCTTT
TRBV5-1	.	TRBJ1-1	TRBD1	CASSSGQLMNTEAFF	TGCGCCAGCAGCTCGGGACAGCTCATGAACACTGAAGCTTTCTTT
TRBV11-2	.	TRBJ1-6	.	CASSSKSSYNSPLHF	TGTGCCAGCAGCTCCAAGAGCTCCTATAATTCACCCCTCCACTTT
TRBV5-1	many	TRBJ1-1	.	CASSLGTPIMNTEAFF	TGCGCCAGCAGCTTGGGAACACCTATTATGAACACTGAAGCTTTCTTT
TRBV29-1	few	TRBJ2-1	.	CSATSYEQFF	TGCAGCGCGACCTCGTATGAGCAGTTCTTC
TRBV28	.	TRBJ1-4	.	CPSTRRAGKLFF	TGTCCCAGCACCCGTAGGGCGGGAAAACTGTTTTTT
TRBV6-5	few	TRBJ1-1	TRBD1	CASSFGQGRDTEAFF	TGTGCCAGCAGTTTCGGACAGGGGCGGGATACTGAAGCTTTCTTT
TRBV7-3	many	TRBJ1-1	.	CASSSGKVGTEAFF	TGTGCCAGCAGCTCGGGAAAGGTGGGCACTGAAGCTTTCTTT
TRBV20-1	.	TRBJ2-3	TRBD2	CSADRRYGLAVSSTDTQYF	TGCAGTGCTGACAGGCGCTATGGACTAGCGGTGTCTAGCACAGATACGCAGTATTTT
TRBV4-2	few	TRBJ2-2	.	CASSQAGISDNTGELFF	TGTGCCAGCAGCCAAGCCGGGATTAGCGACAACACCGGGGAGCTGTTTTTT
TRBV7-8	few	TRBJ2-5	TRBD2	CASSLWLAGGVETQYF	TGTGCCAGCAGCTTATGGCTAGCGGGGGGGGTAGAGACCCAGTACTTC
TRBV12-3/TRBV12-4	.	TRBJ2-2	TRBD1	CASSSYTGVDTGELFF	TGTGCCAGCAGTTCATACACAGGGGTGGACACCGGGGAGCTGTTTTTT
TRBV7-2	.	TRBJ2-3	.	CASSWADTQYF	TGTGCCAGCAGCTGGGCAGATACGCAGTATTTT
TRBV6-1	.	TRBJ1-2	.	CASSTTGGDGYTF	TGTGCCAGCAGTACCACAGGAGGAGATGGCTACACCTTC
TRBV6-5	.	TRBJ1-5	TRBD1	CASSLRQGFGQPQHF	TGTGCCAGCAGTTTAAGACAGGGGTTCGGTCAGCCCCAGCATTTT
TRBV12-3/TRBV12-4	few	TRBJ1-2	.	CASSLFGSDGYTF	TGTGCCAGCAGTTTATTTGGCAGCGATGGCTACACCTTC
TRBV5-4	few	TRBJ2-5	TRBD2	CASSVGTSGTETQYF	TGTGCCAGCAGCGTCGGGACTAGCGGGACAGAGACCCAGTACTTC
TRBV12-3/TRBV12-4	.	TRBJ1-2	.	CASSFKPNYGYTF	TGTGCCAGCAGTTTTAAGCCTAACTATGGCTACACCTTC
TRBV28	few	TRBJ1-5	TRBD1	CASRLQGYSNQPQHF	TGTGCCAGCAGGCTACAGGGGTATAGCAATCAGCCCCAGCATTTT
TRBV11-2	.	TRBJ2-4	.	CASSLVEGNIQYF	TGTGCCAGCAGCTTAGTTGAAGGGAACATTCAGTACTTC
TRBV12-3/TRBV12-4	.	TRBJ1-1	TRBD1	CASSFGTGETEAFF	TGTGCCAGCAGTTTCGGGACAGGGGAGACTGAAGCTTTCTTT
TRBV9	.	TRBJ2-4	.	CASSPQSGAVNIQYF	TGTGCCAGCAGCCCGCAATCGGGAGCCGTAAACATTCAGTACTTC
TRBV2	.	TRBJ1-2	TRBD1	CASSTNRQGWNGYTF	TGTGCCAGCAGTACTAACCGACAGGGGTGGAATGGCTACACCTTC
TRBV7-2	few	TRBJ1-1	TRBD1	CASSVLTGGGEAFF	TGTGCCAGCAGCGTACTTACAGGGGGCGGGGAAGCTTTCTTT
TRBV11-2	few	TRBJ2-5	TRBD2	CASSLVGGGYQETQYF	TGTGCCAGCAGCTTAGTTGGCGGGGGGTACCAAGAGACCCAGTACTTC
TRBV29-1	many	TRBJ2-1	TRBD2	CSVMGGATYNEQFF	TGCAGCGTAATGGGAGGGGCTACCTACAATGAGCAGTTCTTC
TRBV3-1	few	TRBJ2-2	.	CASSPDRLNTGELFF	TGTGCCAGCAGTCCCGACAGGCTTAACACCGGGGAGCTGTTTTTT
TRBV3-1	few	TRBJ1-5	TRBD1	CASSPTAQGAGPQHF	TGTGCCAGCAGCCCCACTGCCCAGGGGGCTGGGCCCCAGCATTTT
TRBV20-1	.	TRBJ2-1	TRBD2	CSASPGLAELSSYNEQFF	TGCAGTGCTAGCCCGGGACTAGCGGAGCTGAGCTCCTACAATGAGCAGTTCTTC
TRBV5-1	.	TRBJ2-4	TRBD2	CASSLGSLGLAGPQYF	TGCGCCAGCAGCTTGGGTTCTTTGGGGCTAGCGGGTCCCCAGTACTTC
TRBV19	.	TRBJ2-5	.	CASSIVAEETQYF	TGTGCCAGTAGTATTGTAGCCGAAGAGACCCAGTACTTC
TRBV6-5	few	TRBJ2-1	TRBD2	CASSYSETSGRGYNEQFF	TGTGCCAGCAGTTACTCCGAGACTAGCGGGAGAGGGTACAATGAGCAGTTCTTC
TRBV2	few	TRBJ1-1	.	CASSERGNTEAFF	TGTGCCAGCAGTGAAAGGGGGAACACTGAAGCTTTCTTT
TRBV12-3/TRBV12-4	few	TRBJ2-3	TRBD2	CASSFSGAPTDTQYF	TGTGCCAGCAGCTTTAGCGGGGCGCCCACAGATACGCAGTATTTT
TRBV20-1	.	TRBJ2-3	.	CSASSPDWGGTDTQYF	TGCAGTGCTAGCTCCCCCGACTGGGGAGGCACAGATACGCAGTATTTT
TRBV5-1	.	TRBJ1-2	.	CASSLSRLNYGYTF	TGCGCCAGCAGCTTGTCCAGGCTTAACTATGGCTACACCTTC
TRBV12-3/TRBV12-4	many	TRBJ2-3	.	CASIPQWDTQYF	TGTGCCAGCATCCCCCAGTGGGATACGCAGTATTTT
TRBV12-3/TRBV12-4	.	TRBJ1-3	.	CASSKVSSGNTIYF	TGTGCCAGCAGCAAGGTGTCCTCTGGAAACACCATATATTTT
TRBV27	.	TRBJ2-2	.	CASSFRGPLLRTGELFF	TGTGCCAGCAGTTTTAGGGGACCCCTATTAAGGACCGGGGAGCTGTTTTTT
TRBV28	few	TRBJ1-1	.	CASSLFQKNTEAFF	TGTGCCAGCAGTTTGTTCCAGAAGAACACTGAAGCTTTCTTT
TRBV7-6	.	TRBJ2-5	TRBD2	CASSAAAGGNQETQYF	TGTGCCAGCAGCGCGGCAGCGGGGGGTAACCAAGAGACCCAGTACTTC
TRBV20-1	few	TRBJ1-4	.	CSAKISPLWNEKLFF	TGCAGTGCCAAGATTTCTCCTCTCTGGAATGAAAAACTGTTTTTT
TRBV12-3/TRBV12-4	many	TRBJ2-2	.	CASSPRGGSDTGELFF	TGTGCCAGCAGTCCCAGGGGAGGGTCGGACACCGGGGAGCTGTTTTTT
TRBV29-1	few	TRBJ1-2	.	CSVDSGAASNYGYTF	TGCAGCGTTGATAGCGGGGCAGCTTCTAACTATGGCTACACCTTC
TRBV29-1	many	TRBJ1-6	.	CSVQQAYNSPLHF	TGCAGCGTCCAACAGGCCTATAATTCACCCCTCCACTTT
TRBV11-2	.	TRBJ2-3	TRBD2	CASSTRKTSGGLRADTQYF	TGTGCCAGCAGCACGAGGAAGACTAGCGGGGGCCTCCGGGCAGATACGCAGTATTTT
TRBV7-3	.	TRBJ2-3	.	CASSLGGISTDTQYF	TGTGCCAGCAGCCTAGGAGGGATAAGCACAGATACGCAGTATTTT
TRBV27	few	TRBJ2-3	TRBD2	CASSFLAGVRTDTQYF	TGTGCCAGCAGTTTTCTAGCGGGAGTAAGAACAGATACGCAGTATTTT